Below, 25 T cell receptor beta chains from the same sample are listed, as sequenced in a study of early T cells in non-severe SARS-CoV-2 infection. From the 5' RACE reads, TCRdb called clonotypes with MiXCR, one entry per CDR3 protein. This table has 30,000 to 40,000 distinct CDR3 sequences, approximately 8% appearing once. The sample in question was whole blood, obtained at baseline. Receptor source: an adult who was a healthcare worker with PCR-confirmed SARS-CoV-2 infection or an uninfected control (not recorded which).

In its sample, this clonotype is medium-sized (0.01 to 0.1%). The chain couples TRBV3-1 to TRBJ2-1; no definite D call. Trimming left V 0 bases short and J 5 bases short, with 11 bases between. CDR1 and CDR2 from the germline V gene are LGHDT and YNNKEL (reference sequence). CDR3 length equals 15 residues. DNA for the CDR3: TGTGCCAGCAGCCAAGATATTCGAAGAAACAATGAGCAGTTCTTC. Its protein product is CASSQDIRRNNEQFF.

This clonotype has only a few counts. This rearrangement joins TRBV6-5 to TRBJ1-1; possibly TRBD1 for D (5 bases). CDR1 is MNHEY, CDR2 SVGAGI, per germline. This CDR3 comprises 13 residues. Trimming took off 8 bases at V and 2 bases at J, with 12 bases between the two ends. For the CDR3, the DNA is TGTGCCAGCGGACGAGACAGAAACACTGAAGCTTTCTTT. Its protein product is CASGRDRNTEAFF.

The rearrangement links TRBV11-2 to TRBJ2-5; D is uncertain. V lost 1 base and J 3 bases, leaving 3 bases between the germline ends. From germline, CDR1 is SGHAT and CDR2 FQNNGV. This CDR3 is 12 amino acids long. CDR3 sequence (DNA): TGTGCCAGCAGCTTAGCTAAAGAGACCCAGTACTTC. It encodes CASSLAKETQYF.

There are many counts of this clonotype. The J gene is TRBJ1-1, the V gene TRBV12-3 or TRBV12-4; D is ambiguous. V lost 6 bases, J lost 0 bases, and 5 bases lay in between. This CDR3 spans 12 amino acids. The CDR3 DNA follows: TGTGCCAGCAGACAGATGAACACTGAAGCTTTCTTT. Protein product: CASRQMNTEAFF.

This clonotype has ten or more counts. This chain connects TRBV11-2 to TRBJ2-7; 11 bases line up with TRBD1. The CDR3 totals 19 residues. Losses at the gene ends were 4 bases for V and 0 bases for J; bases not matched to a gene: 14. Germline V CDR1 and CDR2: SGHAT, FQNNGV. The CDR3: CASSSNRMGTGGNSYEQYF. For the CDR3, the DNA is TGTGCCAGCAGCTCTAACCGCATGGGGACAGGGGGTAACTCCTACGAGCAGTACTTC.

This clonotype has only a few counts. V and J are TRBV28 and TRBJ1-1; D ambiguous. V lost 4 bases and J lost 1, with 7 bases in between. Germline V gives CDR1 MDHEN, CDR2 SYDVKM. The CDR3 is 13 residues long. The CDR3, as DNA: TGTGCCAGCAGTTCGCGTGGGAACACTGAAGCTTTCTTT. It translates to CASSSRGNTEAFF.

Many counts were recorded for this clonotype. J is TRBJ2-1 and V is TRBV27; D may be TRBD2 (5 bases). Germline V lookup: CDR1 MNHEY, CDR2 SMNVEV (reference sequence). V lost 6 bases, J lost 10 bases, and 13 bases lay in between. The CDR3 consists of 12 residues. In DNA, the CDR3 is TGTGCCAGCAGCCGTGGGTGGAGGGAGCAGTTCTTC. Translation: CASSRGWREQFF.

J is TRBJ2-1 and V is TRBV6-1; 8 bases match TRBD2. The CDR3 extends over 16 amino acids. V shed 4 bases, J shed 5 bases, and the junction held 10 bases outside the gene matches. Germline V gene sequence: CDR1 MNHNS, CDR2 SASEGT. The CDR3 is CASSATGGANNNEQFF. The CDR3 DNA reads TGTGCCAGCAGTGCTACGGGAGGGGCCAATAACAATGAGCAGTTCTTC.

This chain uses TRBV29-1 with TRBJ2-2; maybe TRBD1 (5 bases). Trimming took off 5 bases at V and 1 base at J, with 8 bases between the two ends. The germline V gene encodes CDR1 SQVTM and CDR2 ANQGSEA. The CDR3 contains 13 residues. The CDR3, as DNA: TGCAGCGTTCGAACAGGGAACACCGGGGAGCTGTTTTTT. Encoded protein: CSVRTGNTGELFF.

This clonotype showed up many times. The rearrangement links TRBV4-1 to TRBJ2-1, with D possibly being TRBD2 (6 bases). Looked up from germline, CDR1 is MGHRA and CDR2 is YSYEKL. V gave up 1 base and J gave up 3 bases, with 10 bases separating them. The CDR3 runs to 15 residues. DNA of the CDR3: TGCGCCAGCAGCCAAGGCGACGGGGGCTACAATGAGCAGTTCTTC. Protein: CASSQGDGGYNEQFF.

This clonotype was recorded a few times. This sequence joins TRBV12-3 or TRBV12-4 and TRBJ2-1; tentative D call: TRBD2 (6 bases). The CDR3 consists of 17 residues. V dropped 4 bases and J dropped 3 bases, with 19 bases sitting between them. CDR3 DNA sequence: TGTGCCAGCAGTTCCCCTTTTGGGGGGTTACTCTACAATGAGCAGTTCTTC. Translated: CASSSPFGGLLYNEQFF.

This clonotype was seen only a few times. This chain joins TRBV7-2 and TRBJ2-3; TRBD1 matches at 7 bases. CDR1 and CDR2 from the germline V gene are SGHTA and FQGNSA. The CDR3 consists of 15 residues. J was trimmed by 4 bases and V by 1 base; bases with no gene match: 5. The CDR3 nucleotides read TGTGCCAGCAGCTTAGGTTTAGGGGGCGCAGATACGCAGTATTTT. It is translated as CASSLGLGGADTQYF.

The J gene is TRBJ2-1, the V gene TRBV3-1; 9 bases line up with TRBD1. This CDR3 is built from 15 residues. V lost 4 bases to trimming and J lost 2 bases; unmatched junction nucleotides: 3. Germline V gene data show CDR1 as LGHDT and CDR2 as YNNKEL (reference sequence). Here the CDR3 reads CASSPGQGAYNEQFF. The DNA for the CDR3 is TGTGCCAGCAGCCCGGGACAGGGAGCCTACAATGAGCAGTTCTTC.

This clonotype has only one observation. This chain joins TRBV28 and TRBJ2-7, with 7 bases identical to TRBD1. The length of the CDR3 is 12 residues. Losses at the gene ends were 5 bases for V and 13 bases for J; bases not matched to a gene: 11. CDR1 and CDR2 from the germline V gene are MDHEN and SYDVKM. CDR3 in amino acids: CASSLGDRALYF. The CDR3 coding sequence is TGTGCCAGCAGTCTTGGTGACAGGGCCCTATACTTC.

This clonotype was seen a few times. The chain employs TRBV28 and TRBJ1-2; no clear D. Trimming took off 7 bases at V and 4 bases at J, with 22 bases between the two ends. The CDR3 consists of 16 residues. Germline V gives CDR1 MDHEN, CDR2 SYDVKM. CDR3 nucleotide sequence: TGTGCCAGCACTTCCCCCGATATTTCTGAGTTCTATGGCTACACCTTC. This encodes CASTSPDISEFYGYTF.

In its sample, this clonotype was seen a few times. The chain uses TRBV5-1 and TRBJ2-1; 9 bases map to TRBD1. The V gene end was trimmed by 4 bases and the J gene end by 6 bases; junction bases not matched to a gene: 5. This CDR3 contains 14 residues. Germline assignment: CDR1 SGHRS and CDR2 YFSETQ. The CDR3 sequence: CASSPGQGPNEQFF. The CDR3 DNA sequence: TGCGCCAGCAGCCCGGGACAGGGACCCAATGAGCAGTTCTTC.

This clonotype was detected only a few times. The chain joins TRBV7-9 to TRBJ1-6; no clear D gene. This CDR3 has 14 residues. V dropped 5 bases and J dropped 8 bases, with 13 bases sitting between them. Per germline, CDR1 SEHNR and CDR2 FQNEAQ (reference sequence). The CDR3, as DNA: TGTGCCAGCAGCCTGTACCGCCAGGATTCACCCCTCCACTTT. This encodes CASSLYRQDSPLHF.

J is TRBJ1-2 and V is TRBV2, with TRBD1 identical over 7 bases. Germline V gives CDR1 SNHLY, CDR2 FYNNEI. This CDR3 has 16 residues. The J segment lost 5 bases and the V segment lost 4 bases, leaving 13 bases of the junction unmatched. The CDR3 protein is CASSGGTAAGGYGYTF. In DNA, the CDR3 is TGTGCCAGCAGTGGCGGGACAGCAGCTGGTGGATATGGCTACACCTTC.

The V and J genes are TRBV6-1 and TRBJ1-2; D remains ambiguous. CDR1 and CDR2 from the germline V gene are MNHNS and SASEGT. The CDR3 spans 13 residues. Trimming cost V 2 bases and J 3 bases, with 7 bases left between them. CDR3 loop: CASSEPGDYGYTF. The CDR3 nucleotides read TGTGCCAGCAGTGAACCAGGTGACTATGGCTACACCTTC.

The chain recombines TRBV7-9 with TRBJ2-7; tentative D call: TRBD1 (5 bases). CDR3 length: 13 amino acids. V was clipped by 11 bases and J by 2 bases, with 16 bases between them. CDR1 and CDR2 from the germline V gene are SEHNR and FQNEAQ (reference sequence). The DNA of the CDR3 is TGTGCCGGCTCGGACAACCTAGCCTACGAGCAGTACTTC. Translating it yields CAGSDNLAYEQYF.

Many counts were recorded for this clonotype. DNA of the CDR3: TGCGCCAGCAGCCAAGCACGACAGGGGATCATGAACACTGAAGCTTTCTTT. Translation gives CASSQARQGIMNTEAFF. The V and J genes are TRBV4-1 and TRBJ1-1, with TRBD1 matching over 8 bases. There are 17 residues in the CDR3. With V trimmed by 1 base and J by 0 bases, 7 bases remained unmatched. From germline, CDR1 is MGHRA and CDR2 YSYEKL.

A remark on this clonotype: The junction differs from germline at one of its ends, possibly a read error. The CDR3 loop reads CASCLSGPDTQYF. CDR3 nucleotide sequence: TGTGCCAGCTGCTTATCCGGGCCAGATACGCAGTATTTT. The genes are TRBV11-2 and TRBJ2-3, with no clear D. CDR3 length: 13 amino acids. Germline-derived CDR1 and CDR2 are SGHAT and FQNNGV.

The chain couples TRBV7-3 to TRBJ1-1, with D possibly matching TRBD1 (5 bases). Germline V gene lookup returns CDR1 SGHTA and CDR2 FQGTGA. CDR3 size: 14 residues. Trimming took 0 bases from V and 4 from J, leaving 9 bases between them. The CDR3 here is CASSLTGVGTEAFF. The CDR3 region has the DNA TGTGCCAGCAGCTTAACAGGGGTGGGCACTGAAGCTTTCTTT. The full variable domain, in which reference TRBV7-3 and TRBJ1-1 provide the parts outside the CDR3, is GAGVSQTPSNKVTEKGKYVELRCDPISGHTALYWYRQSLGQGPEFLIYFQGTGAADDSGLPNDRFFAVRPEGSVSTLKIQRTERGDSAVYLCASSLTGVGTEAFFGQGTRLTVV.

Ten or more counts support this clonotype. J is TRBJ1-1 and V is TRBV7-2; no clear D. The germline V and J ends were trimmed by 8 bases and 2 bases, with 15 bases remaining between them. Germline V CDR1 and CDR2: SGHTA, FQGNSA. The CDR3 consists of 14 residues. CDR3 region: CASLKSTPNTEAFF. The CDR3 DNA sequence: TGTGCCAGCCTCAAGAGCACCCCTAACACTGAAGCTTTCTTT.

The V gene is TRBV4-3, the J gene TRBJ2-7; D remains unclear. The germline V and J ends were trimmed by 1 base and 3 bases, with 7 bases remaining between them. Germline loops: CDR1 LGHNA, CDR2 YSLEER. The CDR3 loop spans 13 amino acids. The CDR3 sequence: CASSQGLLYEQYF. CDR3 nucleotide sequence: TGCGCCAGCAGCCAAGGACTTCTCTACGAGCAGTACTTC.